These 27 T cell receptor beta chains came from one sample sequenced in a study of beta chain features in type 1 diabetes. Every bit of the isolated RNA underwent reverse transcription, so sequencing read expressed TCRB transcripts. The assay was immunoSEQ multiplex PCR, and TCRdb's table has in-frame clones only and misses some. The data show some 330,000 clones, about 10% seen once. Sequences were obtained from naive CD4+ T cells from blood. All receptors derive from a woman aged 25 to 39 in good health.

CDR3 coding DNA: TGTGCCAGCAGTTACTCGGGACAGGGGCCTTATGGCTACACCTTC. Protein product: CASSYSGQGPYGYTF. The V call is TRBV6-5, the J call TRBJ1-2; 10 bases are shared with TRBD1. The CDR3 length is 15 residues. Trimming removed 0 bases from V and 5 bases from J; junction bases left unmatched: 3. Per the germline V gene, CDR1 is MNHEY and CDR2 is SVGAGI.

This clone was detected only a few times. The chain is built from TRBV7-6 and TRBJ2-1, with 7 bases that match TRBD1. The germline V gene has CDR1 SGHVS and CDR2 FNYEAQ. V lost 5 bases, J lost 12 bases, and 4 bases stayed unmatched. The CDR3 runs to 11 residues. The DNA of the CDR3 is TGTGCCAGCAGCCCCGGGACAGTGCAGTTCTTC. It is translated as CASSPGTVQFF.

This clone was counted only a few times. The chain joins TRBV27 to TRBJ2-7; D is perhaps TRBD2 (6 bases). Per germline, CDR1 MNHEY and CDR2 SMNVEV (reference sequence). CDR3 length equals 15 residues. V lost 4 bases and J lost 2, with 15 bases in between. The CDR3 region is CASSSRLVSAYEQYF. CDR3 DNA sequence: TGTGCCAGCAGTTCCAGACTAGTCTCCGCCTACGAGCAGTACTTC.

CDR3 residues: CASSLGRESTGELFF. The CDR3 DNA is TGTGCCAGCAGCTTGGGGCGGGAGAGCACCGGGGAGCTGTTTTTT. The rearrangement joins TRBV7-3 to TRBJ2-2; 7 positions agree with TRBD2. Looked up from germline, CDR1 is SGHTA and CDR2 is FQGTGA. The V segment lost 3 bases and the J segment 4 bases; nucleotides outside the gene matches: 5. CDR3 length equals 15 residues.

This clone has only a few counts. The chain joins TRBV5-5 to TRBJ2-2, with 8 bases aligning to TRBD2. CDR1 and CDR2 from the germline V gene are SGHKS and YYEKEE (reference sequence). This CDR3 has 17 amino acids. V shed 3 bases and J 0 bases; nucleotides not matched to a gene: 7. The CDR3 DNA sequence: TGTGCCAGCAGCTGGGGGGCGGGACTAGCGAACACCGGGGAGCTGTTTTTT. It yields the protein CASSWGAGLANTGELFF.

The rearrangement links TRBV7-3 to TRBJ1-1; 7 bases match TRBD1. The CDR3 covers 16 residues. Germline CDR1 SGHTA, CDR2 FQGTGA. J gave up 0 bases and V 5 bases, and 9 bases lay outside the gene matches. This CDR3 reads CASSPTGTRMNTEAFF. The CDR3 DNA reads TGTGCCAGCAGCCCGACAGGGACCCGAATGAACACTGAAGCTTTCTTT.

This clone was found a few times. The chain employs TRBV7-2 and TRBJ2-1, with D maybe TRBD2 (5 bases). Per the germline V gene, CDR1 is SGHTA and CDR2 is FQGNSA. Trimming stripped 1 base from V and 8 bases from J, with 15 bases between. The CDR3 has 15 residues. CDR3 in DNA: TGTGCCAGCAGCTTAGGGGAGTACGGTGGGGATGAGCAGTTCTTC. This translates into CASSLGEYGGDEQFF.

This clone came up a few times. The V call is TRBV7-9, the J call TRBJ2-3; TRBD1 is a possible D gene (5 bases). From germline, CDR1 is SEHNR and CDR2 FQNEAQ (reference sequence). The CDR3 is made up of 14 amino acids. Trimming took 1 base from V and 5 from J, leaving 10 bases between them. The CDR3: CASSLVGARDTQYF. The DNA of the CDR3 is TGTGCCAGCAGCTTAGTTGGGGCCCGAGATACGCAGTATTTT. The full variable domain, completed using reference TRBV7-9 and TRBJ2-3, is DTGVSQNPRHKITKRGQNVTFRCDPISEHNRLYWYRQTLGQGPEFLTYFQNEAQLEKSRLLSDRFSAERPKGSFSTLEIQRTEQGDSAMYLCASSLVGARDTQYFGPGTRLTVL.

This chain links TRBV25-1 with TRBJ2-7; 7 positions match TRBD1. The CDR3 spans 13 residues. J gave up 2 bases and V 6 bases, and 4 bases lay outside the gene matches. Looked up from germline, CDR1 is MGHDK and CDR2 is SYGVNS. The CDR3 nucleotides are TGTGCCAGCAGCGCACAGGGGCCCTACGAGCAGTACTTC. Amino acid sequence: CASSAQGPYEQYF.

This chain joins TRBV7-2 and TRBJ2-2; D gene unclear. Trimming took 5 bases from V and 5 from J, leaving 18 bases between them. This CDR3 is 16 amino acids long. Germline V gives CDR1 SGHTA, CDR2 FQGNSA. The CDR3 DNA reads TGTGCCAGCAGCAATCAACCGTTAGTAAATACCGGGGAGCTGTTTTTT. Its protein is CASSNQPLVNTGELFF.

The V call is TRBV4-2, the J call TRBJ2-3, with 11 bases identical to TRBD2. The CDR3 is 16 residues long. The J segment lost 2 bases and the V segment lost 1 base, leaving 2 bases of the junction unmatched. The germline V gene encodes CDR1 LGHNA and CDR2 YNFKEQ. The CDR3 region is CASSQVSGRATDTQYF. CDR3 sequence (DNA): TGTGCCAGCAGCCAAGTTAGCGGGAGGGCCACAGATACGCAGTATTTT.

This clone was observed a handful of times. The J gene is TRBJ1-1, the V gene TRBV7-3; a weak D match, TRBD1 (5 bases). CDR3 size: 14 residues. Germline V lookup: CDR1 SGHTA, CDR2 FQGTGA. The V gene lost 5 bases and the J gene lost 3 bases, with 13 bases spanning the gap. The CDR3 DNA is TGTGCCAGCAGCGCGCACGGGGGGGACACTGAAGCTTTCTTT. It yields the protein CASSAHGGDTEAFF.

J is TRBJ1-1 and V is TRBV27, with TRBD1 matching over 8 bases. Germline CDR1 and CDR2: MNHEY and SMNVEV (reference sequence). The CDR3 extends over 14 amino acids. Trimming at V came to 8 bases and at J to 1 base, leaving 6 bases not matched to a gene. The CDR3 protein is CASRGQGPNTEAFF. The CDR3 nucleotides read TGTGCCAGCCGCGGACAGGGACCGAACACTGAAGCTTTCTTT.

This clone was counted between two and nine times. This rearrangement joins TRBV2 to TRBJ1-1; D is ambiguous. Germline V CDR1 and CDR2: SNHLY, FYNNEI. Trimming shortened V by 5 bases and J by 1 base, and 14 bases separated the two germline ends. This CDR3 contains 15 residues. This chain's CDR3 is CASSNSAGENTEAFF. In nucleotides, the CDR3 is TGTGCCAGCAGTAATTCCGCCGGGGAGAACACTGAAGCTTTCTTT.

The chain joins TRBV27 to TRBJ2-3; possibly TRBD2 for D (5 bases). This CDR3 has 14 residues. V was clipped by 6 bases and J by 0 bases, with 10 bases between them. CDR1 MNHEY and CDR2 SMNVEV come from the germline V gene (reference sequence). The CDR3 coding sequence is TGTGCCAGCAGGGGAGTGTCGAGCACAGATACGCAGTATTTT. Its translation: CASRGVSSTDTQYF.

Only a few counts were recorded for this clone. For the CDR3, the DNA is TGTGCCGGGATCCCCCCTAGACTAGCGGGAGGCTTTGAGCAGTTCTTC. This codes for CAGIPPRLAGGFEQFF. The chain links TRBV30 to TRBJ2-1, with 13 bases that match TRBD2. Germline-derived CDR1 and CDR2 are GTSNPN and SVGIG (reference sequence). This CDR3 is built from 16 residues. The V gene end was trimmed by 8 bases and the J gene end by 9 bases; junction bases not matched to a gene: 16.

The sample holds a few counts of this clone. The rearrangement links TRBV6-1 to TRBJ2-7; perhaps TRBD1 as D (6 bases). The CDR3 covers 15 residues. Trimming pared 6 bases from V and 3 bases from J, leaving 18 bases between. The germline gives CDR1 MNHNS, CDR2 SASEGT. CDR3 sequence reads: CASRPQGQSHYEQYF. The CDR3 DNA reads as TGTGCCAGCAGGCCCCAAGGACAGAGTCACTACGAGCAGTACTTC.

The genes are TRBV7-2 and TRBJ2-1, with 9 bases that match TRBD1. With V trimmed by 2 bases and J by 2 bases, 13 bases remained unmatched. In germline, CDR1 is SGHTA, CDR2 FQGNSA. This CDR3 has 19 residues. The CDR3 here is CASSLRGRRQGGTYNEQFF. The CDR3 DNA reads TGTGCCAGCAGCTTAAGGGGCAGAAGACAGGGGGGAACCTACAATGAGCAGTTCTTC.

A note on this clone: The sample holds other DNA sequences that translate to the same CDR3. This rearrangement joins TRBV4-3 to TRBJ2-3; the D gene is possibly TRBD2 (5 bases). The germline V gene has CDR1 LGHNA and CDR2 YSLEER. The V gene lost 0 bases and the J gene lost 5 bases, with 6 bases spanning the gap. This CDR3 contains 13 residues. The CDR3 here is CASSQDRGDTQYF. The CDR3, as DNA: TGCGCCAGCAGCCAAGATCGGGGAGATACGCAGTATTTT.

In this sample, this clone turned up a few times. The rearrangement uses TRBV30 and TRBJ2-2; 12 bases map to TRBD2. The CDR3 is made up of 15 amino acids. The trim removed 1 base at V and 6 bases at J, leaving 3 bases unmatched. Germline values: CDR1 GTSNPN, CDR2 SVGIG (reference sequence). DNA of the CDR3: TGTGCCTGGAGTGGAGGGACTAGCGGGCCCGGGGAGCTGTTTTTT. Translating it yields CAWSGGTSGPGELFF.

This clone has only a few counts. The V call is TRBV7-2, the J call TRBJ1-2, with 8 bases fitting TRBD1. V lost 5 bases to trimming and J lost 2 bases; unmatched junction nucleotides: 4. CDR3 length: 14 residues. Per the germline V gene, CDR1 is SGHTA and CDR2 is FQGNSA. CDR3 bases: TGTGCCAGCAGCCAACGGACAGGGAACTATGGCTACACCTTC. The encoded protein is CASSQRTGNYGYTF.

This rearrangement joins TRBV28 to TRBJ2-7; the D gene is possibly TRBD1 (5 bases). Trimming removed 1 base from V and 9 bases from J, with 10 bases in between. This CDR3 is built from 12 residues. In germline, CDR1 is MDHEN, CDR2 SYDVKM. The DNA of the CDR3 is TGTGCCAGCAGTTTATTTGGACAATGGCAGTACTTC. It specifies CASSLFGQWQYF. The full variable domain, completed using reference TRBV28 and TRBJ2-7, is DVKVTQSSRYLVKRTGEKVFLECVQDMDHENMFWYRQDPGLGLRLIYFSYDVKMKEKGDIPEGYSVSREKKERFSLILESASTNQTSMYLCASSLFGQWQYFGPGTRLTVT.

The chain combines TRBV5-1 with TRBJ2-3, with D maybe TRBD1 (6 bases). The germline V gene encodes CDR1 SGHRS and CDR2 YFSETQ. The CDR3 has 14 amino acids. Trimming took 4 bases from V and 2 from J, leaving 11 bases between them. CDR3 sequence (DNA): TGCGCCAGCAGCGTTGACAGGAACACAGATACGCAGTATTTT. The encoded protein is CASSVDRNTDTQYF.

CDR3 protein: CASSPLLATSSYNEQFF. Written as DNA, the CDR3 is TGTGCCAGCTCACCCTTACTAGCGACTAGCTCCTACAATGAGCAGTTCTTC. This sequence joins TRBV18 and TRBJ2-1; 7 nucleotides align to TRBD2. The length of the CDR3 is 17 residues. V lost 3 bases, J lost 0 bases, and 8 bases stayed unmatched. CDR1 and CDR2 from the germline V gene are KGHSH and LQKENI.

This clone turned up a few times. The J gene is TRBJ2-5, the V gene TRBV2, with 7 bases matching TRBD2. With V trimmed by 6 bases and J by 5 bases, 9 bases remained unmatched. This CDR3 is built from 14 residues. Germline CDR1 reads SNHLY; CDR2 reads FYNNEI. CDR3 DNA sequence: TGTGCCAGCAGGGGAACAGGAGCGGGGGAGACCCAGTACTTC. This codes for CASRGTGAGETQYF.

The CDR3 sequence: CASSHPGSGNSVGELFF. CDR3 DNA: TGTGCCAGCAGCCATCCGGGCAGCGGGAATAGCGTCGGGGAGCTGTTTTTT. V and J are TRBV11-2 and TRBJ2-2; 7 bases are a match to TRBD2. V was pared by 5 bases and J by 7 bases, with 16 bases of the junction left unmatched. Germline V CDR1 and CDR2: SGHAT, FQNNGV. This CDR3 spans 17 amino acids.

The chain links TRBV2 to TRBJ2-5; 7 nucleotides agree with TRBD1. After removal of 3 bases from V and 2 bases from J, the junction contained 6 bases not matched to a gene. Germline V CDR1 and CDR2: SNHLY, FYNNEI. The CDR3 has 15 amino acids. The CDR3 bases are TGTGCCAGCAGTGAGGAGACAGGGTCGCAAGAGACCCAGTACTTC. Amino acid sequence: CASSEETGSQETQYF.